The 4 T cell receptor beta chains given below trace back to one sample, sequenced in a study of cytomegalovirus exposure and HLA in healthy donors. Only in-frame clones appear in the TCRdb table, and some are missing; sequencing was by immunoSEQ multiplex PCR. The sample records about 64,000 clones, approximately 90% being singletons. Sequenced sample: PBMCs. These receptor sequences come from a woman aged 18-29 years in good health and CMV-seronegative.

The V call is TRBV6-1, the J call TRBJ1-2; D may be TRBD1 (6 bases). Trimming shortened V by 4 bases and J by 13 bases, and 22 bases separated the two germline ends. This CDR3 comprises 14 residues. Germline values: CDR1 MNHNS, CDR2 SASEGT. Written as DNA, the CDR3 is TGTGCCAGCAGTGGGACCACAGGGCCGACTTCGGGCACCTTC. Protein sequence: CASSGTTGPTSGTF.

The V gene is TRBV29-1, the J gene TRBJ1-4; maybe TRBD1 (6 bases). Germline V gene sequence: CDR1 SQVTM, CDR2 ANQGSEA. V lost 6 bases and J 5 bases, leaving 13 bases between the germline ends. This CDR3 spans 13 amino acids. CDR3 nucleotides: TGCAGCGTCCTGGGAAGGGGGAATGAAAAACTGTTTTTT. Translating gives CSVLGRGNEKLFF.

CDR3 sequence (DNA): TGTGCCAGCAGCGTAGATGGGGCCACCGGGGAGCTGTTTTTT. It yields the protein CASSVDGATGELFF. V gene TRBV9 combines with J gene TRBJ2-2, with a weak D call TRBD1 (5 bases). Trimming shortened V by 0 bases and J by 4 bases, and 7 bases separated the two germline ends. The CDR3 loop spans 14 amino acids. Germline CDR1 is SGDLS and CDR2 is YYNGEE.

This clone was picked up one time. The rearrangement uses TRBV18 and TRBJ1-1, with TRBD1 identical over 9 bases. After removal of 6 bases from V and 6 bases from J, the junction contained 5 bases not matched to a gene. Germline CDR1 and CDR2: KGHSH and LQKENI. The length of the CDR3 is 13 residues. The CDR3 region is CASSRDRAAEAFF. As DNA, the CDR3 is TGTGCCAGCTCTCGGGACAGGGCCGCTGAAGCTTTCTTT.